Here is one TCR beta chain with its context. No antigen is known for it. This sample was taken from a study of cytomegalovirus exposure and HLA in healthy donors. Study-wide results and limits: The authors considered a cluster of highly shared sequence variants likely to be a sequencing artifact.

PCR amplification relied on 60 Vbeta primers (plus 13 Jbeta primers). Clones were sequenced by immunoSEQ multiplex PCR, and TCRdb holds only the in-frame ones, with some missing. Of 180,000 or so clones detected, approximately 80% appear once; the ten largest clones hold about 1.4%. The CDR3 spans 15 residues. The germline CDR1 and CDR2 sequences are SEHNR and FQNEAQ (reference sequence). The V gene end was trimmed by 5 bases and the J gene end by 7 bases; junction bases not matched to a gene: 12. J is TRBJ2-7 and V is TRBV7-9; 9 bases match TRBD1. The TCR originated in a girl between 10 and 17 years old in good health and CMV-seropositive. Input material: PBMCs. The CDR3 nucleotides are TGTGCCAGCAGCCCCAGGGGGACAGGGCCACGGGAGCAGTACTTC. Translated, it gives CASSPRGTGPREQYF.